This entry describes one T cell receptor beta chain. Generated by immunoSEQ multiplex PCR, the TCRdb table keeps only in-frame clones and is missing some. The sample shows some 130,000 clones, 90% of them seen only once. This entry is derived from a study of control samples from healthy donors and cancer patients. V lost 5 bases and J lost 3; bases outside the gene matches: 10. Germline V gene lookup returns CDR1 MDHEN and CDR2 SYDVKM. The CDR3 runs to 15 residues. This clonotype was sampled from a man aged 40-50 years in good health. Sample: blood. This chain connects TRBV28 to TRBJ2-7, with TRBD1 identical over 7 bases. The CDR3 sequence is CASSISRTGFYEQYF. CDR3 nucleotide sequence: TGTGCCAGCAGTATATCGAGGACAGGTTTCTACGAGCAGTACTTC.